Given below is one TCR beta chain in context. Its antigen remains unidentified. The record has no base qualities; no much larger clone is one base away. This entry comes from a study of PD-L1 blockade in urothelial cancer (dated by TCRdb to the late 2010s). A note on the overall study: Therapy was started in the mid-2010s for all patients, and atezolizumab 1,200 mg was administered intravenously every 3 weeks. In the same patients who had TCR sequencing, pretreatment tumors also underwent whole exome sequencing and RNA sequencing. Somatic, immune and clinical correlates of response to PD-L1 blockade with atezolizumab in urothelial cancer were the focus of an exploratory multi-omic analysis. Blood samples were analyzed 3 weeks after the start of treatment (second dose) and 6 weeks after the start of treatment. A median of about 140,000 T cells and fewer than 85,000 unique TCRs was obtained from blood samples, and a median clonality of approximately 0.077 was observed. Twenty-five of 29 patients were males with bladder-origin urothelial cancer, and about 65% of the roughly 30 reported a prior smoking history. Nine patients reached durable clinical benefit, while 20 patients did not. Pretreatment tumor samples, along with matched peripheral blood serially collected before and after atezolizumab treatment, were subjected to TCR sequencing. Patients had an ECOG performance status of 0 or 1 and had received between 0 and 3 prior chemotherapy regimens. Pretreatment blood TCR-seq was available for about 30 patients, at least one posttreatment blood collection was obtained for around 25 patients, and tumor TCR-seq was available for around 25 patients. Progression-free survival longer than 6 months counted as durable clinical benefit, and TCR features were additionally tested against both progression-free and overall survival.

The cohort included about 27 patients with locally advanced or metastatic urothelial carcinoma who were treated at Memorial Sloan Kettering on a trial protocol. Peripheral blood mononuclear cells were collected pretreatment and during treatment, with between 1 and 8 total time points obtained per patient. The Qiagen DNeasy Blood extraction kit was used to purify genomic DNA from total PBMCs and tumor samples. PBMCs were collected pretreatment and during treatment, and were isolated and stored as previously described. Synthetic TCR analog templates were spiked into each PCR to estimate absolute template abundance from read counts. Using the immunoSEQ assay, TCRbeta CDR3 regions were amplified from genomic DNA with bias-controlled V and J gene primers. Rearranged TCRbeta segments were sequenced at approximately 20X coverage. Concerning the study's data processing: Sequencing errors were corrected by clustering, and CDR3s were annotated against IMGT so that V, D and J genes could be assigned. Downstream analyses used only productive TCRbeta rearrangements, leaving out any out-of-frame or stop-codon sequences. To compute clonality, Shannon entropy was normalized by the log of the number of unique productive sequences and then subtracted from one. Clones differing between time points or between blood and tumor were identified using Fisher's exact test with Benjamini-Hochberg correction, with an adjusted p below 0.01 applied as the threshold. TCRdb mirrors the immuneACCESS table, restricted to in-frame sequences. Some clones are absent from its copies; in checked studies, under half trace to an unresolved V gene, and the reason for the others is unknown. V and J calls and clone size are copied from that table; D and trimming were computed from the DNA. The sample table records about 20,000 clones; roughly 88% of these occur just once. The ten largest clonotypes hold approximately 3.7% of the sample.

The CDR1 and CDR2 encoded by the germline V gene (reference sequence) are LNHDA and SQIVND. From the cysteine up to the phenylalanine, the CDR3 has a length of 12 residues. CDR3 DNA only is kept here, 36 bases in frame from base 1. V is clipped by 1 base and J by 10 bases, and the sequence between their germline boundaries is 10 bases long. What the authors observed across the whole study: Because of the small sample size (n ≈ 31) and the many exploratory analyses performed, the results are intended to be regarded as hypothesis-generating. Greater expansion of tumor-associated TCR clones in peripheral blood 3 weeks after the start of treatment was observed in patients with durable benefit (n of about 21, p = 0.022). Improved progression-free and overall survival was associated with having pretreatment peripheral blood TCR clonality below the median.

Recombination joined TRBV19 with TRBJ1-1; the D gene is not confidently resolved. This sequence originates from a man aged 45-65 years with urothelial cancer. Specimen: PBMCs, collected around atezolizumab (anti-PD-L1) treatment. CDR3 loop: CASSIGGSRAFF. The DNA sequence reads TGTGCCAGTAGTATAGGTGGTAGTCGAGCTTTCTTT. Joined to the reference TRBV19 and TRBJ1-1 proteins, this CDR3 gives the full variable domain: DGGITQSPKYLFRKEGQNVTLSCEQNLNHDAMYWYRQDPGQGLRLIYYSQIVNDFQKGDIAEGYSVSREKKESFPLTVTSAQKNPTAFYLCASSIGGSRAFFGQGTRLTVV.